Shown below are 23 T cell receptor beta chains from a single sample sequenced in a study of blood T cell repertoires in COVID-19. Here immunoSEQ multiplex PCR was the method, and the copy in TCRdb shows in-frame clones only, minus some. The table lists under 400,000 clones, around 89% of them singletons. Sequenced material: peripheral blood. The receptor set was obtained from a man younger than 30 with active or convalescent COVID-19.

This chain links TRBV27 with TRBJ2-7; TRBD2 matches 10 bases. CDR3 length: 15 amino acids. Trimming at V came to 5 bases and at J to 7 bases, leaving 11 bases not matched to a gene. Germline V CDR1 and CDR2: MNHEY, SMNVEV (reference sequence). The CDR3 nucleotides are TGTGCCAGCAGTGCCACTAGCGGGGCTCCCCCAGAGCAGTACTTC. Translated, it gives CASSATSGAPPEQYF.

CDR3 protein: CATSDFLDNTDTQYF. CDR3 coding DNA: TGTGCCACCAGTGATTTCCTGGACAACACAGATACGCAGTATTTT. The chain links TRBV24-1 to TRBJ2-3, with a tentative D call TRBD1 (5 bases). CDR3 length: 15 amino acids. The V and J ends lost 1 base and 2 bases respectively, with 9 bases between them. The V gene's germline CDR1 is KGHDR and CDR2 SFDVKD.

V gene TRBV6-6 combines with J gene TRBJ2-1, with 9 bases identical to TRBD1. Trimming cost V 4 bases and J 0 bases; bases outside gene matches: 4. There are 16 residues in the CDR3. Germline V gives CDR1 MNHNY, CDR2 SVGAGI (reference sequence). CDR3 nucleotides: TGTGCCAGCAGTTCCTGGACAGGGGACTCCTACAATGAGCAGTTCTTC. Translated: CASSSWTGDSYNEQFF.

The rearrangement links TRBV6-5 to TRBJ2-7, with 8 bases lining up with TRBD1. Germline assignment: CDR1 MNHEY and CDR2 SVGAGI. J gave up 3 bases and V 0 bases, and 7 bases lay outside the gene matches. This CDR3 region has 16 residues. Here the CDR3 DNA reads TGTGCCAGCAGTTACTCGTCGCAGGGGGCGATCTACGAGCAGTACTTC. Amino acids: CASSYSSQGAIYEQYF.

V gene TRBV7-3 combines with J gene TRBJ2-1; no clear D. There are 14 residues in the CDR3. CDR1 is SGHTA, CDR2 FQGTGA, per germline. Trimming cost V 4 bases and J 2 bases, with 9 bases left between them. DNA of the CDR3: TGTGCCAGCAGCTATCGTAATACCTACAATGAGCAGTTCTTC. Protein sequence: CASSYRNTYNEQFF.

The V and J genes are TRBV9 and TRBJ1-6; 10 bases match TRBD1. The CDR3 is made up of 16 amino acids. The J segment lost 11 bases and the V segment lost 3 bases, leaving 11 bases of the junction unmatched. The germline CDR1 and CDR2 sequences are SGDLS and YYNGEE. CDR3 in amino acids: CASSARDRGVATPLHF. CDR3 nucleotide sequence: TGTGCCAGCAGCGCACGGGACAGGGGTGTTGCAACACCCCTCCACTTT.

V gene TRBV19 combines with J gene TRBJ2-1; 9 bases fit TRBD1. V lost 6 bases and J lost 4; bases outside the gene matches: 4. Germline V gene sequence: CDR1 LNHDA, CDR2 SQIVND (reference sequence). This CDR3 contains 14 residues. This CDR3 is CASSRDRVYNEQFF. The CDR3 region has the DNA TGTGCCAGTAGCCGGGACAGGGTTTACAATGAGCAGTTCTTC.

This chain links TRBV29-1 with TRBJ2-3, with TRBD2 matching over 9 bases. Germline values: CDR1 SQVTM, CDR2 ANQGSEA. V lost 6 bases, J lost 7 bases, and 5 bases stayed unmatched. The CDR3 consists of 12 residues. This CDR3 reads CSVGTSRYTQYF. The DNA for the CDR3 is TGCAGCGTGGGGACTAGCAGGTATACGCAGTATTTT.

The chain combines TRBV6-6 with TRBJ2-3; TRBD2 agrees at 8 bases. From germline, CDR1 is MNHNY and CDR2 SVGAGI (reference sequence). This CDR3 contains 15 residues. V shed 6 bases and J 3 bases; nucleotides not matched to a gene: 8. Written as DNA, the CDR3 is TGTGCCAGCAGAGGGACTAGTATTTTTACAGATACGCAGTATTTT. It codes for CASRGTSIFTDTQYF.

This chain connects TRBV5-5 to TRBJ2-5; 7 bases agree with TRBD1. V was pared by 4 bases and J by 0 bases, with 9 bases of the junction left unmatched. Germline-derived CDR1 and CDR2 are SGHKS and YYEKEE (reference sequence). There are 16 residues in the CDR3. The CDR3 loop is CASSRVPGQNQETQYF. For the CDR3, the DNA is TGTGCCAGCAGCCGGGTTCCGGGACAGAACCAAGAGACCCAGTACTTC.

The chain employs TRBV5-1 and TRBJ2-3; TRBD2 is a possible D gene (6 bases). Germline CDR1 SGHRS, CDR2 YFSETQ. V dropped 0 bases and J dropped 2 bases, with 10 bases sitting between them. The CDR3 loop spans 15 amino acids. The chain's CDR3 is CASSLGMRDTDTQYF. CDR3 sequence (DNA): TGCGCCAGCAGCTTGGGTATGCGGGACACAGATACGCAGTATTTT.

J is TRBJ1-5 and V is TRBV7-9, with D perhaps matching TRBD1 (5 bases). Trimming shortened V by 3 bases and J by 2 bases, and 8 bases separated the two germline ends. The CDR3 covers 14 residues. Germline-derived CDR1 and CDR2 are SEHNR and FQNEAQ (reference sequence). CDR3 amino acids: CASSLDIGNQPQHF. In DNA, the CDR3 is TGTGCCAGCAGCTTGGACATTGGCAATCAGCCCCAGCATTTT.

The J gene is TRBJ1-5, the V gene TRBV6-6; 7 nucleotides agree with TRBD1. CDR1 is MNHNY, CDR2 SVGAGI, per germline (reference sequence). The trim removed 2 bases at V and 1 base at J, leaving 2 bases unmatched. This CDR3 has 15 amino acids. CDR3 sequence (DNA): TGTGCCAGCAGTTACACAGGGGAAAGCAATCAGCCCCAGCATTTT. Translated: CASSYTGESNQPQHF.

CDR3 nucleotides: TGTGCCAGCAGTTTGAGGGCAGGACTGTACGAGCAGTACTTC. Its protein product is CASSLRAGLYEQYF. The chain combines TRBV28 with TRBJ2-7; D perhaps matches TRBD2 (5 bases). Trimming shortened V by 3 bases and J by 4 bases, and 13 bases separated the two germline ends. The CDR3 consists of 14 residues. In germline, CDR1 is MDHEN, CDR2 SYDVKM.

The chain carries TRBV19 and TRBJ2-1, with D possibly matching TRBD1 (6 bases). With 9 bases removed from V and 5 bases from J, the gap between germline ends came to 17 bases. This CDR3 is built from 14 residues. Germline CDR1 and CDR2: LNHDA and SQIVND (reference sequence). The CDR3 sequence: CASNPGTPNNEQFF. CDR3 DNA sequence: TGTGCCAGCAATCCCGGGACACCCAACAATGAGCAGTTCTTC.

Note on this clone: Within the sample, other DNA sequences also encode this same CDR3. This sequence joins TRBV19 and TRBJ2-5, with 7 positions matching TRBD1. Germline V lookup: CDR1 LNHDA, CDR2 SQIVND (reference sequence). The CDR3 has 13 amino acids. V gave up 4 bases and J gave up 2 bases; unmatched junction bases: 1. The CDR3 DNA follows: TGTGCCAGTAGTAGGGACAGACAAGAGACCCAGTACTTC. It translates to CASSRDRQETQYF.

This clone was found once. V usage is TRBV11-2 and J usage is TRBJ2-5; maybe TRBD1 (7 bases). Trimming left V 5 bases short and J 2 bases short, with 15 bases between. The length of the CDR3 is 15 residues. Per the germline V gene, CDR1 is SGHAT and CDR2 is FQNNGV. CDR3 sequence reads: CASSQGVAGQETQYF. In DNA form, the CDR3 reads TGTGCCAGCAGCCAGGGGGTTGCGGGGCAAGAGACCCAGTACTTC.

The chain employs TRBV19 and TRBJ2-5; a weak D match, TRBD2 (6 bases). This CDR3 has 14 amino acids. Germline V lookup: CDR1 LNHDA, CDR2 SQIVND (reference sequence). V was pared by 2 bases and J by 5 bases, with 12 bases between. The CDR3 is CASSITPGVETQYF. In DNA, the CDR3 is TGTGCCAGTAGTATAACCCCGGGGGTGGAGACCCAGTACTTC.

This clone was observed once. The J gene is TRBJ1-4, the V gene TRBV7-9, with D hard to call. The germline V and J ends were trimmed by 2 bases and 5 bases, with 9 bases remaining between them. Germline lookup yields CDR1 SEHNR and CDR2 FQNEAQ (reference sequence). The CDR3 runs to 14 residues. CDR3 sequence: CASSLLAANEKLFF. The CDR3 DNA reads TGTGCCAGCAGCTTACTCGCAGCGAATGAAAAACTGTTTTTT.

The chain joins TRBV9 to TRBJ2-2; D remains unclear. This CDR3 spans 12 amino acids. Germline V gene lookup returns CDR1 SGDLS and CDR2 YYNGEE. Trimming shortened V by 4 bases and J by 5 bases, and 6 bases separated the two germline ends. The DNA of the CDR3 is TGTGCCAGCAGCCACACGACCGGGGAGCTGTTTTTT. Encoded protein: CASSHTTGELFF.

This clone was found once. The rearrangement joins TRBV7-2 to TRBJ2-7, with unresolved D. Germline CDR1 SGHTA, CDR2 FQGNSA. V lost 6 bases and J 6 bases, leaving 18 bases between the germline ends. The CDR3 spans 14 residues. As DNA, the CDR3 is TGTGCCAGCAGTTCGAGCCCATCCGTCTCCGAGCAGTACTTC. This sequence encodes CASSSSPSVSEQYF. The variable domain in full, completed from reference TRBV7-2 and TRBJ2-7, reads GAGVSQSPSNKVTEKGKDVELRCDPISGHTALYWYRQSLGQGLEFLIYFQGNSAPDKSGLPSDRFSAERTGGSVSTLTIQRTQQEDSAVYLCASSSSPSVSEQYFGPGTRLTVT.

The chain is built from TRBV5-1 and TRBJ2-1; D is possibly TRBD1 (6 bases). The germline V gene encodes CDR1 SGHRS and CDR2 YFSETQ. V was shortened by 9 bases and J by 7 bases, with 17 bases between the two germline ends. CDR3 length equals 13 residues. DNA of the CDR3: TGCGCCACCTCCGTCACCGACAGGAATGAGCAGTTCTTC. This sequence encodes CATSVTDRNEQFF.

The J gene is TRBJ1-3, the V gene TRBV18, with a weak D call TRBD1 (5 bases). With 2 bases removed from V and 0 bases from J, the gap between germline ends came to 17 bases. Per the germline V gene, CDR1 is KGHSH and CDR2 is LQKENI. This CDR3 has 18 amino acids. The CDR3 sequence is CASSPLQGDFNSGNTIYF. CDR3 in DNA: TGTGCCAGCTCACCATTGCAGGGTGACTTCAACTCTGGAAACACCATATATTTT.